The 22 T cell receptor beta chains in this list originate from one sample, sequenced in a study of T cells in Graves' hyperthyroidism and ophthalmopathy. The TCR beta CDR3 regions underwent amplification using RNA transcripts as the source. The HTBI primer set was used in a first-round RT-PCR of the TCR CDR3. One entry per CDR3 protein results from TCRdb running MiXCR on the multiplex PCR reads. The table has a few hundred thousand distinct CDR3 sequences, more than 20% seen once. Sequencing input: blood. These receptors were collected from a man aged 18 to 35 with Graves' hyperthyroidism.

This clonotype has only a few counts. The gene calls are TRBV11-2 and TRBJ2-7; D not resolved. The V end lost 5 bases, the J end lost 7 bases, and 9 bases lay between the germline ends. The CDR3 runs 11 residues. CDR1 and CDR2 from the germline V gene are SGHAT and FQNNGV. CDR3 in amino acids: CASSVYGEQYF. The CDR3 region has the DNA TGTGCCAGCAGCGTTTACGGGGAGCAGTACTTC.

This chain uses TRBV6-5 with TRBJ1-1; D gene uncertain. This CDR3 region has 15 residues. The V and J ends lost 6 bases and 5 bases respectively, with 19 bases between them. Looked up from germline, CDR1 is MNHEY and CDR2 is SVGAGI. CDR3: CASSLGQLGRTEAFF. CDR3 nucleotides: TGTGCCAGCAGCTTAGGTCAGTTAGGTAGGACTGAAGCTTTCTTT.

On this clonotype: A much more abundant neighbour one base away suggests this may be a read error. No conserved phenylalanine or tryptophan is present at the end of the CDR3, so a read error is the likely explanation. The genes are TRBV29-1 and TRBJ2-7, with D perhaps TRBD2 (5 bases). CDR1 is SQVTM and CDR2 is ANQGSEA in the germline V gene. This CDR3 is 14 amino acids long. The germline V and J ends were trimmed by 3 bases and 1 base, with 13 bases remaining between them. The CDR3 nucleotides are TGCAGCGTTGACGGGAACCCGAAATCCTACGAGCAGTACCTC. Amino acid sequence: CSVDGNPKSYEQYL.

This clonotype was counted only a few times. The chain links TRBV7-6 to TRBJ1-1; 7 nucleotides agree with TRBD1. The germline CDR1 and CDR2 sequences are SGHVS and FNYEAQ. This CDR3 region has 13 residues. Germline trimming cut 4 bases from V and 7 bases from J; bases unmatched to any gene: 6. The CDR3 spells CASSSYRGHEAFF. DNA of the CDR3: TGTGCCAGCAGCTCATACAGGGGACATGAAGCTTTCTTT.

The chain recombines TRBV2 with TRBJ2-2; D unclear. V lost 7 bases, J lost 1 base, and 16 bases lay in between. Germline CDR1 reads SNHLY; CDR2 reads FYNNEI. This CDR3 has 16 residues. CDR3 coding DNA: TGTGCCAGCACGAAAACCTCAGCTCGGAACACCGGGGAGCTGTTTTTT. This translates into CASTKTSARNTGELFF.

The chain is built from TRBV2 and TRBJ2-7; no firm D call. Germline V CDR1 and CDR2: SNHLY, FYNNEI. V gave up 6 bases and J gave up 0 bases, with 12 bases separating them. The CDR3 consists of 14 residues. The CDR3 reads CASRDATSSYEQYF. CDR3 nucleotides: TGTGCCAGCAGGGATGCGACGAGCTCCTACGAGCAGTACTTC.

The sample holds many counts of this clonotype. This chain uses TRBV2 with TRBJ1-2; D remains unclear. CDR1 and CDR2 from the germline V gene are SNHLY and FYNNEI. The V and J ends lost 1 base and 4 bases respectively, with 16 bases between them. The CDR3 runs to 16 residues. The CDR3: CASSEETFVNSYGYTF. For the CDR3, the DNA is TGTGCCAGCAGTGAAGAAACCTTTGTGAACTCCTATGGCTACACCTTC.

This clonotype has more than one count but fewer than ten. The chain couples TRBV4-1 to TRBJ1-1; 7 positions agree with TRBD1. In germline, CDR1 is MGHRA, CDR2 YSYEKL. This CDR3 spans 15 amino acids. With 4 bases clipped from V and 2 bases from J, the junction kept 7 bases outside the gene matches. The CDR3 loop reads CASSLGDRSNTEAFF. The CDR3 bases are TGCGCCAGCAGCCTAGGGGACAGATCCAACACTGAAGCTTTCTTT.

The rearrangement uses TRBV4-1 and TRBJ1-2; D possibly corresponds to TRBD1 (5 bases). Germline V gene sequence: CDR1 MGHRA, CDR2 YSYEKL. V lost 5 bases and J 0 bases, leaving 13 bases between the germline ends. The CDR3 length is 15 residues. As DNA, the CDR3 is TGCGCCAGCAGCGCGGTGCAGGACACTAACTATGGCTACACCTTC. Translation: CASSAVQDTNYGYTF.

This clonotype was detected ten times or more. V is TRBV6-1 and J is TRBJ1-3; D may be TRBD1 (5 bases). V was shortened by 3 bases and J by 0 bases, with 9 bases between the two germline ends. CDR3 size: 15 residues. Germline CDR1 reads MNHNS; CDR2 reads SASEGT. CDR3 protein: CASSDPTDSGNTIYF. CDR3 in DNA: TGTGCCAGCAGTGACCCGACAGACTCTGGAAACACCATATATTTT.

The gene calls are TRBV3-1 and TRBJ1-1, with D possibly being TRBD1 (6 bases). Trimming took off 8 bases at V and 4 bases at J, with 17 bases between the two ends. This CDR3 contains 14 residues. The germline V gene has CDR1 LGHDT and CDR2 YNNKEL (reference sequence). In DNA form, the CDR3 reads TGTGCCAGCCGATTCGGGGGGCTGGGCACTGAAGCTTTCTTT. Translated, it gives CASRFGGLGTEAFF.

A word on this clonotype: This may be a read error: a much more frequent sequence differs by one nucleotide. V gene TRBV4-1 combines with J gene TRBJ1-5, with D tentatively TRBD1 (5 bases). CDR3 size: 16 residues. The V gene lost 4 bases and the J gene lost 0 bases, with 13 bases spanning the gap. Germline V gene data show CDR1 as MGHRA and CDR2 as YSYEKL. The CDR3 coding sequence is TGCGCCAGCAGCCGAGATGGGGGAGGTAGCAATCAGCCCCAGCATTTT. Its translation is CASSRDGGGSNQPQHF.

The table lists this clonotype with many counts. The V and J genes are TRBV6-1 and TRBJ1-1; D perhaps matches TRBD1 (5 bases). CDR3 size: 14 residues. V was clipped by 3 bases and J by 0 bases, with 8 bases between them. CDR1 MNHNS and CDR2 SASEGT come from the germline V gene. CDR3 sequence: CASSEGGMNTEAFF. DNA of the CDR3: TGTGCCAGCAGTGAGGGGGGAATGAACACTGAAGCTTTCTTT.

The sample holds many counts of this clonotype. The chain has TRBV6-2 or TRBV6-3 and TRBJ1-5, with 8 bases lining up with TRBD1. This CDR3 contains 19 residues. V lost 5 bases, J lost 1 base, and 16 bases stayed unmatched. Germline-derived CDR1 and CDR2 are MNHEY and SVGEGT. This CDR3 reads CASSHSGTGSLSSNQPQHF. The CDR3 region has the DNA TGTGCCAGCAGTCATTCCGGGACAGGATCTCTCTCGAGCAATCAGCCCCAGCATTTT.

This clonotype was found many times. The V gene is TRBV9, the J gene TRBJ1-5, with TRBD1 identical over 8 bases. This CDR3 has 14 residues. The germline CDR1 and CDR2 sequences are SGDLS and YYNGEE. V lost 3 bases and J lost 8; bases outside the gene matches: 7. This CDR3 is CASSAGQGWEPQHF. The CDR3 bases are TGTGCCAGCAGCGCAGGACAGGGATGGGAGCCCCAGCATTTT.

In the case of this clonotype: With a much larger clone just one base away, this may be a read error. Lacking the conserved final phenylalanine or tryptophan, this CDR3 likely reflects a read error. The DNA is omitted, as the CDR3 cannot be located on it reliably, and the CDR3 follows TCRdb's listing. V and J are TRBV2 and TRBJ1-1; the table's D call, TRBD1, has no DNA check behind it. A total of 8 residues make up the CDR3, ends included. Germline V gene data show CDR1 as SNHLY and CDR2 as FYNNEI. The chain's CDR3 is CASNPGSE.

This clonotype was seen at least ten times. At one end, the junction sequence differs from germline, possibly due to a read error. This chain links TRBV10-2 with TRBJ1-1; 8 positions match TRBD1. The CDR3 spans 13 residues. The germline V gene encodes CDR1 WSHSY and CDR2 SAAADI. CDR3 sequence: CASSETGGTEAFF. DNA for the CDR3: TGTGCCAGCAGTGAAACAGGGGGCACTGAAGCTTTCTTT.

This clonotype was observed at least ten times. The CDR3 here is CASSLGGLAGRNTGELFF. The CDR3 coding sequence is TGTGCCAGCAGCTTAGGGGGACTAGCGGGGCGGAACACCGGGGAGCTGTTTTTT. V and J are TRBV11-2 and TRBJ2-2; TRBD2 matches at 13 bases. The germline V gene encodes CDR1 SGHAT and CDR2 FQNNGV. The CDR3 has 18 amino acids. J was trimmed by 1 base and V by 1 base; bases with no gene match: 3.

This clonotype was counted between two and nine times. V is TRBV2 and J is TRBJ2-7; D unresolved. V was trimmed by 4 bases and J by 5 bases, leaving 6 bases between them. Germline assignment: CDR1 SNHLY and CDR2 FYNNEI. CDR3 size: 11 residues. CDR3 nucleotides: TGTGCCAGCAGTGCCCGTAACGAGCAGTACTTC. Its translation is CASSARNEQYF.

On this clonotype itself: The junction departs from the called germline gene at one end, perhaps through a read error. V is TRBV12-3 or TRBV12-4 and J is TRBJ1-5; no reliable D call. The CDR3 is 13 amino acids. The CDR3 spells CTSSLQKNQPQHF. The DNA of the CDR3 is TGTACCAGCAGTTTACAGAAAAATCAGCCCCAGCATTTT.

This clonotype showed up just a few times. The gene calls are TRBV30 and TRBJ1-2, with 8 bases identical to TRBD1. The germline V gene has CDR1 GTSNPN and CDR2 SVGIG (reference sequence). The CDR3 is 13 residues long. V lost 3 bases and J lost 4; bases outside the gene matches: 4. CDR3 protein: CAWRQGESYGYTF. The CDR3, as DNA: TGTGCCTGGAGACAGGGGGAAAGCTATGGCTACACCTTC.

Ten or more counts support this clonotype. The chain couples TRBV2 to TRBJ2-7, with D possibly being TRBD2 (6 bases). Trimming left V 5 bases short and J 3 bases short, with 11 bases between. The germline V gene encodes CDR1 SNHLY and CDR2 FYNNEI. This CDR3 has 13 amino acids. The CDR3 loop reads CASSFLAYYEQYF. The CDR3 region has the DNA TGTGCCAGCAGTTTTCTAGCGTACTACGAGCAGTACTTC.